The present T cell receptor beta chain was sequenced within a study of T cells in Graves' hyperthyroidism and ophthalmopathy (dated by TCRdb to the late 2010s). Regarding the complete study: Peripheral blood samples were taken at initial diagnosis, before any treatment was given. According to the paper, TCR Vbeta CDR3 sequencing was carried out on 135 peripheral blood samples, which came from under 50 ophthalmopathy, around 74 hyperthyroidism and roughly 17 progressor patients. An independent validation cohort of around 19 hyperthyroidism patients and 15 or so patients who later progressed to ophthalmopathy tested prospective prediction of ophthalmopathy. In addition, the study compared T-cell repertoires in thyroid tissue and in blood from five or six Graves' hyperthyroidism patients. The 95 to 100 discovery patients were divided at random into training and test sets in a 7:3 ratio. Following sampling, methimazole starting at 30 mg daily was given to hyperthyroidism patients, and high-dose intravenous methylprednisolone was given to ophthalmopathy patients. To identify TCR V-J signatures that set the groups apart, the researchers used a discovery cohort of approximately 98 patients, made up of some 41 with Graves' ophthalmopathy and some 58 with stable Graves' hyperthyroidism. What the study reported, not specific to this receptor: No statistical method was used to fix the sample size in advance, and group allocation was not hidden from the investigators. In validation, the model predicted progression to ophthalmopathy with 55% to 71% sensitivity and 72% to 85% specificity, a median of approximately 6.7 months before onset. Ophthalmopathy was separated from stable hyperthyroidism by a 13 V-J signature model, with over 85% sensitivity and about 84% specificity obtained in cross-validation and 80%/75% obtained in testing. Most expanded thyroid clonotypes (frequency above 0.001) were also found in blood, which suggests that blood repertoires may mirror thyroid immune responses.

The TCR beta CDR3 regions were amplified from RNA transcripts. The TCR CDR3 was subjected to a first round of RT-PCR using the HTBI primer set and the Qiagen OneStep RT-PCR kit. Libraries were constructed in a second round of multiplex PCR, after which size selection and purification were performed. The libraries were sequenced on an Illumina HiSeq2000 using paired-end 100 bp reads. The published analysis was carried out like this. SOAPnuke was used to process the raw data, throwing out any read that contained adapters or uncalled bases, had a mean Phred below 15, or lacked an exact constant-primer or identifier match. COPE v1.2.5 was used to merge high-quality paired reads, and clonotypes were defined as unique nucleotide sequences. MiTCR v1.1 was used to align clonotypes to the IMGT TRBV, TRBD and TRBJ reference segments. The analysis included only V-J combinations with a frequency above 0.0001, which together covered over 98% of the repertoires. The TCS score was defined as F50 (clonal expansion) divided by E x V (chaos), with BLOSUM62-based TCRdist calculated between CDR3 peptides within each V-J. Welch's t-statistics and random forest reduced 450 to 600 V-J features to under 15, which were used in a naive Bayes classifier (R e1071). The Morisita-Horn index was used to measure how similar the thyroid and blood repertoires were. TCRdb itself trimmed the public reads at Q25 with fastp, ran MiXCR and retained productive beta chains. Merged by CDR3 protein, the rows form single entries marked with the most common genes and DNA. TCRdb assigned the V and J calls; the authors' analysis was not used. The sample table lists about 610,000 distinct CDR3 sequences, about 15% of them with a count of one. The ten most abundant clones make up roughly 4.5% of the sample.

This clonotype was counted at least ten times. Its antigen remains undetermined. It has no much larger one-base neighbor in the sample; base qualities were not kept. The CDR3 starts with the cysteine, ends with the phenylalanine, and has 15 residues. The read is trimmed to its CDR3 DNA, 45 bases read in frame from base 1. CDR1 and CDR2 are drawn from the germline V gene (reference sequence): MNHEY, SMNVEV. Deletion took 1 base off V and 6 bases off J, with a span of 13 bases between the germline ends. Moderately to severely active disease, a Clinical Activity Score of at least 3, a NOSPECS grade of at least 4, and a duration under 3 months were present in ophthalmopathy patients. Exclusion was applied to patients with uncontrolled infections, other autoimmune diseases, pregnancy or lactation. Diagnoses relied on clinical symptoms, serum thyroxine and TRAb, thyroid ultrasound and orbital computed tomography. PBMCs were isolated from about 9.1 ml of fresh peripheral blood by Ficoll-Paque density gradient centrifugation. Total RNA was extracted with Trizol reagent, and quality was checked on an Agilent 2100 Bioanalyzer.

The clonotype comes from a woman in her forties with Graves' ophthalmopathy. The sample comprised blood. The chain is encoded by TRBV27 joined to TRBJ1-5, with an unclear D gene assignment. The bases are TGTGCCAGCAGTTTATTCGCAGGCCCCGGTCAGCCCCAGCATTTT. Translated, it gives CASSLFAGPGQPQHF.